Listed here are 4 T cell receptor beta chains from one sample, sequenced in a study of T cells in Graves' hyperthyroidism and ophthalmopathy. RNA transcripts yielded amplified TCR beta CDR3 regions. The HTBI primer set drove a first-round RT-PCR of the TCR CDR3. In TCRdb, the multiplex PCR reads were re-called with MiXCR into one record per CDR3 protein. The sample has about 130,000 distinct CDR3 sequences; around 20% are singletons. The source material was blood. The receptors derive from a woman aged 50 to 60 with Graves' hyperthyroidism that later progressed to Graves' ophthalmopathy.

This clonotype has a count of ten or more. The V and J genes are TRBV15 and TRBJ2-5; D possibly corresponds to TRBD2 (7 bases). CDR1 is LNHNV, CDR2 YYDKDF, per germline (reference sequence). This CDR3 spans 16 amino acids. V was cut by 0 bases and J by 5 bases, with 16 bases left in between. The CDR3 is CATSRERGGGRETQYF. DNA for the CDR3: TGTGCCACCAGCAGAGAAAGGGGAGGGGGACGCGAGACCCAGTACTTC.

V is TRBV29-1 and J is TRBJ1-2; possibly TRBD1 for D (5 bases). The CDR3 length is 13 residues. Germline CDR1 is SQVTM and CDR2 is ANQGSEA. V gave up 6 bases and J gave up 4 bases, with 15 bases separating them. The chain's CDR3 is CSVGQRKGYGYTF. In DNA, the CDR3 is TGCAGCGTGGGGCAGAGGAAAGGCTATGGCTACACCTTC.

This clonotype was recorded many times. The chain carries TRBV20-1 and TRBJ1-1; D remains ambiguous. V gave up 1 base and J gave up 4 bases, with 13 bases separating them. The CDR3 length is 14 residues. Germline assignment: CDR1 DFQATT and CDR2 SNEGSKA (reference sequence). The CDR3 loop reads CSARVDLGLTEAFF. CDR3 DNA: TGCAGTGCTAGAGTTGATCTGGGTCTCACTGAAGCTTTCTTT.

Ten or more counts support this clonotype. This sequence joins TRBV5-1 and TRBJ2-2; D tentatively fits TRBD1 or TRBD2 (5 bases each). This CDR3 contains 14 residues. CDR1 and CDR2 from the germline V gene are SGHRS and YFSETQ. V was cut by 5 bases and J by 5 bases, with 13 bases left in between. The CDR3 DNA sequence: TGCGCCAGCAGTACTTTGGGGGTAACCGGGGAGCTGTTTTTT. It specifies CASSTLGVTGELFF. The full variable domain, rest sourced from reference TRBV5-1 and TRBJ2-2, is KAGVTQTPRYLIKTRGQQVTLSCSPISGHRSVSWYQQTPGQGLQFLFEYFSETQRNKGNFPGRFSGRQFSNSRSEMNVSTLELGDSALYLCASSTLGVTGELFFGEGSRLTVL.